This TCR beta chain was identified during a study of chemoradiotherapy in HPV16-positive cancers. Study outcomes and limitations: Non-HPV-specific T cells did not expand in tumors during treatment, whereas candidate HPV-specific clones and E7-related motifs did. Only a couple of HPV16-positive patients supplied the functional HPV-specificity definition.

The V gene's germline CDR1 is SGHNT and CDR2 YYREEE (reference sequence). This CDR3 spans 17 amino acids. V was clipped by 4 bases and J by 4 bases; unmatched bases: 11. TCRdb's copy holds only in-frame clones and misses some; the assay was immunoSEQ multiplex PCR. The table lists fewer than 25,000 clones, more than 90% of them singletons, with 17% in the top ten. In the case of this clone: Its antigen is still unknown.

The source of this sequence is a human donor with HPV-associated anogenital cancer. Material: blood, obtained from a patient who underwent chemoradiotherapy. The V and J genes are TRBV5-4 and TRBJ2-5; 12 bases map to TRBD2. The CDR3 region is CASSGLLAGGAGETQYF. The DNA of the CDR3 is TGTGCCAGCAGCGGGCTACTAGCGGGAGGAGCGGGAGAGACCCAGTACTTC.